These 25 T cell receptor beta chains share one sample of origin, sequenced in a study of CD8+CD57+ T cells in acquired aplastic anemia. Patients picked for sequencing had shown CD8+CD57+ cell expansion detected by flow cytometry. Genomic DNA served as template for TCR beta VDJ and CDR3 profiling. One entry per CDR3 protein results from TCRdb running MiXCR on the reads. The sample shows approximately 250,000 distinct CDR3 sequences, 65% to 90% of them seen only once. Sequencing used sorted CD4+, CD8+, or CD8+CD57+ T cells (not recorded which) from PBMCs. The receptor set was obtained from a human donor with aplastic anemia.

This chain joins TRBV5-6 and TRBJ1-2; unclear D gene. The V and J ends lost 4 bases and 7 bases respectively, with 14 bases between them. The CDR3 is 13 amino acids. Germline V gene sequence: CDR1 SGHDT, CDR2 YYEEEE. The DNA of the CDR3 is TGTGCCAGCAGCCCGGTGTTTCCAGGTGGCTACACCTTC. Its protein is CASSPVFPGGYTF.

V usage is TRBV7-2 and J usage is TRBJ1-1; D unclear. Germline CDR1 is SGHTA and CDR2 is FQGNSA. The V and J ends lost 5 bases and 0 bases respectively, with 10 bases between them. The CDR3 sequence is 14 residues long. CDR3 residues: CASSPQAMNTEAFF. DNA of the CDR3: TGTGCCAGCAGCCCGCAGGCCATGAACACTGAAGCTTTCTTT.

The chain joins TRBV7-8 to TRBJ1-5, with no clear D. V was cut by 5 bases and J by 12 bases, with 23 bases left in between. CDR1 is SGHVS, CDR2 FQNEAQ, per germline. This CDR3 comprises 15 residues. The CDR3 protein is CASSQLCGSNPHQHF. The CDR3 DNA follows: TGTGCCAGCAGCCAATTGTGCGGAAGCAATCCGCACCAGCATTTT.

Concerning this clonotype: Sequence at one end of the junction differs from germline and may be a read error. The chain uses TRBV7-9 and TRBJ2-5, with D possibly called TRBD1 or TRBD2 (5 bases each). The CDR3 length is 14 residues. Germline-derived CDR1 and CDR2 are SEHNR and FQNEAQ (reference sequence). CDR3 loop: CASSLAGRHGANVF. Written as DNA, the CDR3 is TGTGCCAGCAGCTTAGCGGGTAGGCACGGGGCCAACGTCTTC.

The chain carries TRBV4-1 and TRBJ2-3, with D possibly TRBD2 on 6 matching bases. The CDR3 is 15 residues long. Germline V lookup: CDR1 MGHRA, CDR2 YSYEKL. V was shortened by 4 bases and J by 14 bases, with 25 bases between the two germline ends. The chain's CDR3 is CASSPGISGIYTLYF. Written as DNA, the CDR3 is TGCGCCAGCAGCCCCGGGATTAGCGGAATCTACACGTTGTATTTT.

CDR3 sequence (DNA): TGTGCCAGCAGTGAATACGGAGCGGCCGAGTTCTCACCCCTCCACTTT. Its protein product is CASSEYGAAEFSPLHF. The chain has TRBV6-1 and TRBJ1-6; D not certain. Germline values: CDR1 MNHNS, CDR2 SASEGT. This CDR3 has 16 residues. Trimming removed 2 bases from V and 10 bases from J, with 18 bases in between.

This clonotype came up once. V usage is TRBV12-3 or TRBV12-4 and J usage is TRBJ2-7; TRBD2 matches at 9 bases. CDR3 length: 15 amino acids. V lost 3 bases to trimming and J lost 0 bases; unmatched junction nucleotides: 3. The CDR3 region has the DNA TGTGCCAGCAGTTTCCCTAGCGGGGACTCCTACGAGCAGTACGTC. Protein: CASSFPSGDSYEQYV.

V and J are TRBV7-9 and TRBJ1-1; 7 nucleotides align to TRBD1. Germline V CDR1 and CDR2: SEHNR, FQNEAQ (reference sequence). Trimming at V came to 6 bases and at J to 6 bases, leaving 16 bases not matched to a gene. CDR3 length: 16 residues. CDR3 coding DNA: TGTGCCAGCAGTCCCCTCAGGGGGGGGGGAGGGGCTGAAGCTTTCTTT. Translation: CASSPLRGGGGAEAFF.

The rearrangement uses TRBV11-2 and TRBJ2-3; possible D gene TRBD1, 6 bases. Germline V gives CDR1 SGHAT, CDR2 FQNNGV. Trimming removed 3 bases at V and 6 bases at J, with 16 bases between. This CDR3 region has 15 residues. CDR3 sequence: CASSFSTTGRDTQYF. CDR3 nucleotides: TGTGCCAGCAGCTTCTCGACGACAGGCCGGGATACGCAGTATTTT.

This clonotype was found once. The V call is TRBV19, the J call TRBJ2-7; 13 bases match TRBD2. J gave up 3 bases and V 2 bases, and 4 bases lay outside the gene matches. This CDR3 spans 16 amino acids. The germline gives CDR1 LNHDA, CDR2 SQIVND (reference sequence). The CDR3 coding sequence is TGTGCCAGTAGTATAATACTAGCGGGAGGGGGCTACGAGCAGTACTTC. Translating it yields CASSIILAGGGYEQYF.

The chain recombines TRBV9 with TRBJ1-2; D perhaps matches TRBD1 (5 bases). The CDR3 extends over 16 amino acids. Germline V gives CDR1 SGDLS, CDR2 YYNGEE. V dropped 2 bases and J dropped 8 bases, with 22 bases sitting between them. CDR3 in amino acids: CASSVARDVLVFGYTF. The CDR3 DNA is TGTGCCAGCAGCGTGGCGAGGGACGTGCTGGTATTCGGCTACACCTTC.

Comments on this clonotype: At one of its ends the junction is not consistent with the germline gene, which may arise from a read error. This chain links TRBV5-6 with TRBJ1-1, with D unclear. This CDR3 contains 15 residues. Germline CDR1 is SGHDT and CDR2 is YYEEEE. CDR3 region: CASSSFLIGNTEALF. Here the CDR3 DNA reads TGTGCCAGCAGCTCTTTTCTGATAGGGAACACTGAAGCTCTCTTT.

Concerning this clonotype itself: The junction does not match germline at one end; this may be a read error. The V and J genes are TRBV5-1 and TRBJ1-2; D unresolved. The CDR3 sequence is 16 residues long. Germline V CDR1 and CDR2: SGHRS, YFSETQ. CDR3 in DNA: TGTGCCAGCAGCTCACGGGAGGACGGCTTGGACTATGGCTACACCTTC. Residues: CASSSREDGLDYGYTF.

Only a few counts were recorded for this clonotype. At one of its ends the junction is not consistent with the germline gene, which may arise from a read error. The chain uses TRBV2 and TRBJ2-3, with D perhaps being TRBD1 or TRBD2 (5 bases each). This CDR3 contains 13 residues. Germline assignment: CDR1 SNHLY and CDR2 FYNNEI. The CDR3 nucleotides are TGTACCAGCTGGGACGGAGGTCCCGATACGCAGTATTTT. It is translated as CTSWDGGPDTQYF.

The chain joins TRBV9 to TRBJ2-7, with a possible D match to TRBD2 (6 bases). V was shortened by 3 bases and J by 1 base, with 23 bases between the two germline ends. CDR3 length: 18 residues. Germline lookup yields CDR1 SGDLS and CDR2 YYNGEE. CDR3 amino acids: CASSAGPGGIALSYEQYV. In DNA form, the CDR3 reads TGTGCCAGCAGCGCCGGGCCTGGCGGGATAGCCCTTTCCTACGAGCAGTACGTC.

The CDR3, as DNA: TGTGCCAGCAGCGAGGGGGGCGGAAACACGCAGGATTTGCAGTTCTTC. This sequence encodes CASSEGGGNTQDLQFF. This rearrangement joins TRBV2 to TRBJ2-1; D is possibly TRBD1 or TRBD2 (6 bases each). Trimming removed 6 bases at V and 12 bases at J, with 27 bases between. Germline CDR1 reads SNHLY; CDR2 reads FYNNEI. This CDR3 contains 16 residues.

The chain is built from TRBV15 and TRBJ2-7; D uncertain. V gave up 10 bases and J gave up 3 bases, with 19 bases separating them. Germline values: CDR1 LNHNV, CDR2 YYDKDF (reference sequence). CDR3 length: 14 amino acids. DNA for the CDR3: TGTGCCAGCAGTTACGTGCGCCGTAACTACGAGCAGTACTTC. Amino acids: CASSYVRRNYEQYF.

Regarding this clonotype: At one boundary the junction diverges from the germline segment, which might be a read error. The rearrangement uses TRBV2 and TRBJ1-5; the D is unclear. Germline CDR1 is SNHLY and CDR2 is FYNNEI. The CDR3 length is 13 residues. The CDR3 region is CASRGEGSQAQHF. CDR3 coding DNA: TGTGCCAGCAGGGGAGAGGGAAGTCAGGCCCAGCACTTT.

J is TRBJ2-5 and V is TRBV5-5; TRBD1 might be the D (6 bases). The J call is doubtful: the DNA matches TRBJ2-7 better. CDR1 and CDR2 from the germline V gene are SGHKS and YYEKEE (reference sequence). The CDR3 extends over 13 amino acids. DNA for the CDR3: TGTGCCAGCAACTTCAGGGGACCCTACGAGCAGTACTTC. Translating gives CASNFRGPYEQYF.

On this clonotype itself: At one end the junction does not follow the germline gene, possibly because of a read error. The chain joins TRBV7-1 to TRBJ2-1, with D tentatively TRBD2 (5 bases). TRBV7-1 is identified as an open reading frame with a role that is uncertain. CDR3 length equals 17 residues. The CDR3 loop reads CASSQQVSGNSYSEQFF. The CDR3 bases are TGTGCCAGCAGCCAGCAGGTGAGCGGAAACTCCTACAGTGAGCAGTTCTTC.

V usage is TRBV7-9 and J usage is TRBJ2-7; the D is unclear. Germline loops: CDR1 SEHNR, CDR2 FQNEAQ (reference sequence). This CDR3 region has 16 residues. The CDR3 loop reads CASSLSGSYSAYDQYV. The CDR3, as DNA: TGTGCCAGCAGCTTATCGGGCAGCTACAGCGCCTACGACCAGTACGTC.

Of note for this clonotype: This may arise from a read error, as a much more abundant clone is one base away. The V and J genes are TRBV7-8 and TRBJ2-1; no firm D call. CDR1 and CDR2 (germline): SGHVS, FQNEAQ. V was pared by 0 bases and J by 10 bases, with 19 bases between. CDR3 length equals 16 residues. CDR3 residues: CASSLAGSADTQEQFF. CDR3 bases: TGTGCCAGCAGCTTAGCGGGAAGCGCCGATACGCAGGAGCAGTTCTTC. The full variable domain, rest sourced from reference TRBV7-8 and TRBJ2-1, is GAGVSQSPRYKVAKRGQDVALRCDPISGHVSLFWYQQALGQGPEFLTYFQNEAQLDKSGLPSDRFFAERPEGSVSTLKIQRTQQEDSAVYLCASSLAGSADTQEQFFGPGTRLTVL.

The chain employs TRBV2 and TRBJ2-7; 7 nucleotides agree with TRBD1. The CDR3 runs to 14 residues. Germline loops: CDR1 SNHLY, CDR2 FYNNEI. The CDR3 nucleotides read TGTGCCAGCGGGTTAGGGGGCAGGGACGGGCAGCAGTTTGTC. As protein: CASGLGGRDGQQFV.

J is TRBJ2-3 and V is TRBV2; D is perhaps TRBD2 (6 bases). Trimming pared 11 bases from V and 2 bases from J, leaving 14 bases between. Germline CDR1 is SNHLY and CDR2 is FYNNEI. The CDR3 consists of 13 residues. CDR3 sequence reads: CAPGGADTDTQYF. The CDR3 DNA follows: TGTGCCCCCGGCGGGGCCGACACAGATACGCAGTATTTT.

This clonotype showed up just once. In nucleotides, the CDR3 is TGTGCCACCAGCAGAGACAGGGCGGAGAACACTGAAGACTTCTTT. Its translation is CATSRDRAENTEDFF. V is TRBV15 and J is TRBJ1-1; D possibly corresponds to TRBD1 (5 bases). The CDR3 covers 15 residues. Trimming removed 0 bases from V and 14 bases from J, with 22 bases in between. The germline V gene encodes CDR1 LNHNV and CDR2 YYDKDF (reference sequence).